These 28 T cell receptor beta chains were all obtained from the same sample, sequenced in a study of cytomegalovirus exposure and HLA in healthy donors. The PCR contained 60 Vbeta and 13 Jbeta primers. Method: immunoSEQ multiplex PCR; TCRdb's copy keeps in-frame clones and lacks some. Its table records 150,000 to 200,000 clones. The sequenced sample consisted of PBMCs. The receptors come from a woman aged 55-69 years in good health and CMV-seronegative.

The chain has TRBV7-2 and TRBJ2-2; TRBD1 aligns across 7 bases. The CDR3 is 16 amino acids. CDR1 and CDR2 from the germline V gene are SGHTA and FQGNSA. V shed 5 bases and J 1 base; nucleotides not matched to a gene: 7. The chain's CDR3 is CASSPDRVGNTGELFF. The CDR3 bases are TGTGCCAGCAGCCCTGACAGGGTGGGGAACACCGGGGAGCTGTTTTTT.

The chain employs TRBV5-4 and TRBJ1-2; D possibly corresponds to TRBD1 (6 bases). The V and J ends lost 5 bases and 4 bases respectively, with 9 bases between them. The CDR3 extends over 12 amino acids. CDR1 SGHNT and CDR2 YYREEE come from the germline V gene (reference sequence). This chain's CDR3 is CASRGQRYGYTF. CDR3 DNA: TGTGCCAGCAGGGGACAACGCTATGGCTACACCTTC.

J is TRBJ2-7 and V is TRBV19; no clear D. The germline V gene has CDR1 LNHDA and CDR2 SQIVND (reference sequence). This CDR3 has 15 amino acids. The V gene lost 0 bases and the J gene lost 3 bases, with 12 bases spanning the gap. The CDR3 DNA is TGTGCCAGTAGTATAGAATTTAACAGTTTCTACGAGCAGTACTTC. Encoded protein: CASSIEFNSFYEQYF.

J is TRBJ2-7 and V is TRBV5-6; TRBD1 matches 8 bases. The CDR3 has 13 residues. The V and J ends lost 2 bases and 5 bases, in that order; junction bases with no gene match: 3. Germline CDR1 is SGHDT and CDR2 is YYEEEE. DNA of the CDR3: TGTGCCAGCAGCTTCGACAGGGGTCACGAGCAGTACTTC. Protein product: CASSFDRGHEQYF.

This chain joins TRBV19 and TRBJ1-3, with D tentatively TRBD1 (5 bases). Germline V gene data show CDR1 as LNHDA and CDR2 as SQIVND (reference sequence). Trimming removed 3 bases at V and 0 bases at J, with 12 bases between. The CDR3 runs to 16 residues. The CDR3 reads CASSMWGTSSGNTIYF. The DNA of the CDR3 is TGTGCCAGTAGTATGTGGGGCACGAGCTCTGGAAACACCATATATTTT. The variable domain in full, with the rest retrieved from reference TRBV19 and TRBJ1-3, is DGGITQSPKYLFRKEGQNVTLSCEQNLNHDAMYWYRQDPGQGLRLIYYSQIVNDFQKGDIAEGYSVSREKKESFPLTVTSAQKNPTAFYLCASSMWGTSSGNTIYFGEGSWLTVV.

The chain uses TRBV5-1 and TRBJ1-1, with TRBD1 matching over 9 bases. This CDR3 comprises 16 residues. With V trimmed by 3 bases and J by 3 bases, 9 bases remained unmatched. Germline loops: CDR1 SGHRS, CDR2 YFSETQ. This chain's CDR3 is CASSWDREFRDTEAFF. The CDR3 nucleotides are TGCGCCAGCAGCTGGGACAGGGAGTTTAGGGACACTGAAGCTTTCTTT.

The genes are TRBV7-8 and TRBJ2-5; 14 positions agree with TRBD2. Germline-derived CDR1 and CDR2 are SGHVS and FQNEAQ. J lost 3 bases, V lost 4 bases, and 10 bases had no gene match. The CDR3 has 18 amino acids. CDR3 protein: CASSSTPTGLAGEETQYF. CDR3 nucleotide sequence: TGTGCCAGCAGCTCAACACCCACGGGACTAGCGGGGGAAGAGACCCAGTACTTC.

The rearrangement links TRBV9 to TRBJ2-5; TRBD2 matches at 12 bases. Germline V gene data show CDR1 as SGDLS and CDR2 as YYNGEE. The ends lost 3 bases at V and 5 bases at J; junction bases unmatched: 8. CDR3 length: 16 amino acids. As DNA, the CDR3 is TGTGCCAGCAGCGCCCGGACTAGCGGGGTCAGGGAGACCCAGTACTTC. The encoded protein is CASSARTSGVRETQYF. The variable domain in full, completed from reference TRBV9 and TRBJ2-5, reads DSGVTQTPKHLITATGQRVTLRCSPRSGDLSVYWYQQSLDQGLQFLIQYYNGEERAKGNILERFSAQQFPDLHSELNLSSLELGDSALYFCASSARTSGVRETQYFGPGTRLLVL.

V is TRBV14 and J is TRBJ1-1, with D uncertain. CDR3 size: 11 residues. Germline CDR1 is SGHDN and CDR2 is FVKESK. Trimming removed 6 bases at V and 5 bases at J, with 7 bases between. The CDR3 is CASRSGTEAFF. CDR3 coding DNA: TGTGCCAGCAGATCGGGGACTGAAGCTTTCTTT.

V usage is TRBV27 and J usage is TRBJ2-7; D might be TRBD1 (5 bases). The V end was cut by 8 bases, the J end by 3 bases, with 8 bases between. This CDR3 is built from 11 residues. From germline, CDR1 is MNHEY and CDR2 SMNVEV (reference sequence). The CDR3, as DNA: TGTGCCAGCGGCAGGGACTACGAGCAGTACTTC. Protein: CASGRDYEQYF.

The V and J genes are TRBV18 and TRBJ1-1; D gene ambiguous. With 4 bases removed from V and 6 bases from J, the gap between germline ends came to 12 bases. This CDR3 is 13 amino acids long. The germline CDR1 and CDR2 sequences are KGHSH and LQKENI. CDR3 nucleotide sequence: TGTGCCAGCTCACTCCGTCTGGGCTCTGAAGCTTTCTTT. Translating gives CASSLRLGSEAFF.

The rearrangement joins TRBV5-1 to TRBJ1-1, with a tentative D call TRBD1 (6 bases). CDR1 is SGHRS and CDR2 is YFSETQ in the germline V gene. The CDR3 runs to 15 residues. Trimming took 2 bases from V and 5 from J, leaving 16 bases between them. In DNA, the CDR3 is TGCGCCAGCAGCTTACAGGGTTTAGAGGGGACTGAAGCTTTCTTT. Its protein product is CASSLQGLEGTEAFF.

The CDR3 sequence: CASSPETGSDYGYTF. CDR3 bases: TGTGCCAGCTCACCAGAGACAGGGTCGGACTATGGCTACACCTTC. The rearrangement uses TRBV18 and TRBJ1-2, with 7 bases identical to TRBD1. This CDR3 spans 15 amino acids. The trim removed 2 bases at V and 3 bases at J, leaving 6 bases unmatched. Germline CDR1 is KGHSH and CDR2 is LQKENI.

The chain combines TRBV18 with TRBJ1-4, with 12 positions matching TRBD1. This CDR3 comprises 17 residues. Germline CDR1 reads KGHSH; CDR2 reads LQKENI. The junction had 11 bases not matched to a gene; V was cut back by 8 bases and J by 4 bases. In DNA form, the CDR3 reads TGTGCCAGCGCATTTAGGGGACAGGGGGCGAATAATGAAAAACTGTTTTTT. It codes for CASAFRGQGANNEKLFF. The complete variable domain, with remaining parts taken from reference TRBV18 and TRBJ1-4, reads NAGVMQNPRHLVRRRGQEARLRCSPMKGHSHVYWYRQLPEEGLKFMVYLQKENIIDESGMPKERFSAEFPKEGPSILRIQQVVRGDSAAYFCASAFRGQGANNEKLFFGSGTQLSVL.

This sequence joins TRBV6-5 and TRBJ2-5; the D gene is possibly TRBD2 (6 bases). Germline-derived CDR1 and CDR2 are MNHEY and SVGAGI. V was cut by 5 bases and J by 1 base, with 8 bases left in between. This CDR3 contains 13 residues. CDR3 protein: CASSMGGQETQYF. The CDR3 bases are TGTGCCAGCAGTATGGGGGGCCAAGAGACCCAGTACTTC.

CDR3 loop: CAISFEGANTEAFF. For the CDR3, the DNA is TGTGCCATCAGTTTCGAGGGAGCGAACACTGAAGCTTTCTTT. This chain links TRBV10-3 with TRBJ1-1; D gene unclear. CDR3 length: 14 amino acids. Germline-derived CDR1 and CDR2 are ENHRY and SYGVKD. V was clipped by 5 bases and J by 1 base, with 11 bases between them.

The chain is built from TRBV5-4 and TRBJ2-5; a weak D match, TRBD2 (6 bases). TRBJ2-7 explains the end of the DNA better; the J call may be wrong. CDR3 size: 12 residues. Germline CDR1 SGHNT, CDR2 YYREEE (reference sequence). The CDR3 DNA reads TGTGCCAGCAGCCCCAGCGGGTACGAGCAGTACTTC. It encodes CASSPSGYEQYF.

The CDR3 sequence: CASSLYGYTF. The CDR3 bases are TGTGCCAGCAGTCTCTATGGCTACACCTTC. This chain uses TRBV6-1 with TRBJ1-2; D call uncertain. The germline V gene encodes CDR1 MNHNS and CDR2 SASEGT. V gave up 5 bases and J gave up 4 bases, with 2 bases separating them. This CDR3 comprises 10 residues.

The V gene is TRBV15, the J gene TRBJ1-2; D ambiguous. The germline V gene has CDR1 LNHNV and CDR2 YYDKDF (reference sequence). The CDR3 spans 13 residues. Trimming cost V 1 base and J 2 bases, with 5 bases left between them. The CDR3: CATSRGANYGYTF. CDR3 bases: TGTGCCACCAGCAGAGGGGCGAACTATGGCTACACCTTC.

The rearrangement joins TRBV18 to TRBJ1-6; 7 bases match TRBD1. Germline V CDR1 and CDR2: KGHSH, LQKENI. V was clipped by 4 bases and J by 10 bases; unmatched bases: 7. CDR3 length equals 14 residues. The CDR3 DNA reads as TGTGCCAGCTCACTCAATACAGGGGACTCACCCCTCCACTTT. This codes for CASSLNTGDSPLHF.

Written as DNA, the CDR3 is TGCGCCAGCAGCTTGGAAGGACAGGGCACCGGGGAGCTGTTTTTT. This codes for CASSLEGQGTGELFF. The chain carries TRBV5-1 and TRBJ2-2; 8 nucleotides line up with TRBD1. V lost 0 bases to trimming and J lost 4 bases; unmatched junction nucleotides: 2. The CDR3 totals 15 residues. In germline, CDR1 is SGHRS, CDR2 YFSETQ.

The chain combines TRBV5-1 with TRBJ1-1; D is uncertain. Germline V CDR1 and CDR2: SGHRS, YFSETQ. The CDR3 runs to 15 residues. V was shortened by 0 bases and J by 4 bases, with 13 bases between the two germline ends. This CDR3 is CASSLGALTLTEAFF. Here the CDR3 DNA reads TGCGCCAGCAGCTTGGGGGCCCTCACCCTCACTGAAGCTTTCTTT.

This CDR3 reads CASSSERYYEQYF. In nucleotides, the CDR3 is TGTGCCAGCAGCTCGGAGCGCTACTACGAGCAGTACTTC. V and J are TRBV7-9 and TRBJ2-7; the D is unclear. CDR3 length: 13 residues. Germline V gene sequence: CDR1 SEHNR, CDR2 FQNEAQ (reference sequence). V dropped 4 bases and J dropped 3 bases, with 10 bases sitting between them.

The gene calls are TRBV18 and TRBJ2-1, with TRBD2 matching 8 bases. Germline lookup yields CDR1 KGHSH and CDR2 LQKENI. The CDR3 totals 17 residues. The ends lost 4 bases at V and 7 bases at J; junction bases unmatched: 15. CDR3 DNA sequence: TGTGCCAGCTCACTTGAGGACCTCCGGGAGGGTCATAATGAGCAGTTCTTC. It codes for CASSLEDLREGHNEQFF.

The chain links TRBV6-5 to TRBJ2-1; the match to TRBD2 covers 7 bases. The V segment lost 6 bases and the J segment 6 bases; nucleotides outside the gene matches: 11. Germline-derived CDR1 and CDR2 are MNHEY and SVGAGI. The CDR3 has 15 amino acids. The CDR3 DNA reads as TGTGCCAGCAGGCCCCTAGCGGAGGGTCCCAATGAGCAGTTCTTC. Translation gives CASRPLAEGPNEQFF.

As regards this clone: Germline is not matched at one junction end, which may reflect a read error. V is TRBV11-3 and J is TRBJ2-3, with D perhaps TRBD1 (6 bases). The CDR3 contains 11 residues. The germline V gene has CDR1 SGHNT and CDR2 YENEEA. CDR3 coding DNA: TGTGCCAGCAGCTTAGGGGGGCGTCCGGAATTT. It encodes CASSLGGRPEF.

The V gene is TRBV4-3, the J gene TRBJ1-1; possible D gene TRBD1, 6 bases. Germline assignment: CDR1 LGHNA and CDR2 YSLEER. Trimming took off 0 bases at V and 1 base at J, with 9 bases between the two ends. CDR3 length equals 15 residues. The CDR3 sequence is CASSQETRGNTEAFF. In nucleotides, the CDR3 is TGCGCCAGCAGCCAAGAAACCAGGGGGAACACTGAAGCTTTCTTT.

The chain joins TRBV7-8 to TRBJ1-1; 8 bases are shared with TRBD1. Germline trimming cut 5 bases from V and 1 base from J; bases unmatched to any gene: 6. The CDR3 is 15 residues long. Germline V CDR1 and CDR2: SGHVS, FQNEAQ. The CDR3: CASSTNRGSNTEAFF. In DNA, the CDR3 is TGTGCCAGCAGCACCAACAGGGGGTCGAACACTGAAGCTTTCTTT.